The sequence of this T cell receptor (beta chain) was determined in a study of blood T cell repertoires in COVID-19. Study-level background: T cells, B-cell-depleted T cells, or PBMCs provided the cDNA or gDNA that served as material.

Profiled with immunoSEQ multiplex PCR; TCRdb holds only in-frame clones, not every one. The sample has under 250,000 clones; about 80% are singletons. The germline gives CDR1 SGHRS, CDR2 YFSETQ. The CDR3 consists of 17 residues. Trimming removed 0 bases from V and 2 bases from J, with 17 bases in between. Before they entered the study, exposed participants had met a COVID-19 case within 2 weeks. The sample was PBMCs or T cells enriched from blood (not recorded which). The TCR comes from a woman aged 40 to 55 who had been exposed to COVID-19. The rearrangement joins TRBV5-1 to TRBJ2-5; tentative D call: TRBD2 (7 bases). This chain's CDR3 is CASSLVPAGAIQETQYF. CDR3 coding DNA: TGCGCCAGCAGCTTGGTCCCGGCGGGGGCGATACAAGAGACCCAGTACTTC.